This TCR beta chain was captured in a study of blood T cell repertoires in COVID-19. On the study more broadly: The study drew acute and convalescent COVID-19 samples from the United States, Italy and Spain. Sample material is recorded as cDNA or gDNA derived from T cells, B-cell-depleted T cells, or PBMCs.

The V gene end was trimmed by 5 bases and the J gene end by 6 bases; junction bases not matched to a gene: 6. CDR3 length: 13 residues. From germline, CDR1 is MDHEN and CDR2 SYDVKM. As originally analysed: Reference gene primer amplification gave nucleated cell count estimates. Only in-frame clones appear in the TCRdb table, and some are missing; sequencing was by immunoSEQ multiplex PCR. V, J and clone size derive from that table, while D and trimming were established from the DNA sequence. In the table there are hundreds of thousands of clones, 85% of which are singletons. The sequenced sample was peripheral blood. The chain uses TRBV28 and TRBJ1-2; TRBD1 matches 7 bases. This receptor was identified in a woman in her late teens or twenties with acute or convalescent COVID-19. DNA for the CDR3: TGTGCCAGCAGTGATATTGACAGGGATGGCTACACCTTC. Its protein product is CASSDIDRDGYTF.